This entry features one T cell receptor (beta chain) sequence. The record originates from a study of T cells in Graves' hyperthyroidism and ophthalmopathy. As for the study in general: Initial diagnosis, before any treatment, was when peripheral blood was collected.

Patients were aged 18 to 65, had disease duration under 2 months, and had newly diagnosed hyperthyroidism. Diagnostic decisions used clinical symptoms, serum thyroxine and TRAb, thyroid ultrasound and orbital computed tomography. Using over 8.5 ml of fresh peripheral blood, PBMCs were prepared. Amplification targeted TCR beta CDR3 regions from RNA transcripts. The HTBI primer set drove a first-round RT-PCR of the TCR CDR3. TCRdb recomputed calls from the multiplex PCR reads with MiXCR, one row per CDR3 protein. Altogether more than 550,000 distinct CDR3 sequences are present, roughly 17% being singletons, with the ten largest covering around 16%. Germline V gene data show CDR1 as MDHEN and CDR2 as SYDVKM. Between the trimmed V and J ends, which lost 5 bases and 0 bases, there was a span of 11 bases. The CDR3 is 15 amino acids.

This sequence originates from a man aged 50 to 59 with Graves' hyperthyroidism. Material for sequencing was blood. The genes are TRBV28 and TRBJ1-5, with a weak D call TRBD1 (6 bases). The CDR3 is CASSPQGHSNQPQHF. CDR3 nucleotide sequence: TGTGCCAGCAGTCCACAGGGTCATAGCAATCAGCCCCAGCATTTT.